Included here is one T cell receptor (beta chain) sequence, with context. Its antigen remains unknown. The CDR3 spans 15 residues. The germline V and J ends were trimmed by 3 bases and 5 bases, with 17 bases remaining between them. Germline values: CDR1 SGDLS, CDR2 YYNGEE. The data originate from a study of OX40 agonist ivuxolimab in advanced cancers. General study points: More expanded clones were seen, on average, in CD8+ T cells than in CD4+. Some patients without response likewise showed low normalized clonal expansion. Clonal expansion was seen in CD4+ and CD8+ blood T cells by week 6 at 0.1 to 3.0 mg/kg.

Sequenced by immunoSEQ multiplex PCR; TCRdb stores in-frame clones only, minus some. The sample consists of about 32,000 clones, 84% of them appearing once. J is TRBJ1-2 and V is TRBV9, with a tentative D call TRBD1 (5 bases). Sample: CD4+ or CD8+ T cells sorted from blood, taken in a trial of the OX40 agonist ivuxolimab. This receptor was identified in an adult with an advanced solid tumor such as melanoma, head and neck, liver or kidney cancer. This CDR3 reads CASSDSRVRDYGYTF. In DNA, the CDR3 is TGTGCCAGCAGCGATTCCAGGGTTCGAGATTATGGCTACACCTTC.